The sequence of this T cell receptor beta chain was determined in a study of cytomegalovirus exposure and HLA in healthy donors. Whole-study findings and limits: 87-base-pair reads could not separate some V segments, including TRBV6-2 and TRBV6-3. The authors later linked a missense DCLRE1C variant to TCR beta V- and J-gene trimming. Earlier analysis found most TCR beta V segments productive about 90% or about 30% of the time.

About this clone: Its antigen is not known.

The CDR3 is 15 residues long. The trim removed 2 bases at V and 5 bases at J, leaving 9 bases unmatched. Germline V gene lookup returns CDR1 GTSNPN and CDR2 SVGIG (reference sequence). Donors consisted of healthy bone marrow donors. PCR amplification relied on 60 Vbeta primers (plus 13 Jbeta primers). The data were produced by immunoSEQ multiplex PCR, yet TCRdb's version contains in-frame clones alone and is incomplete. The sample holds some 140,000 clones, about four fifths seen once. V gene TRBV30 combines with J gene TRBJ2-7; 10 bases are a match to TRBD1. This receptor was identified in a female donor in good health and CMV-seronegative. Sequencing was performed on PBMCs. CDR3 sequence reads: CAWSKGQGSVDEQYF. In nucleotides, the CDR3 is TGTGCCTGGAGTAAGGGACAGGGGTCCGTAGACGAGCAGTACTTC.